These 2 T cell receptor beta chains were sequenced from one sample in a study of blood T cells in healthy people across ages. PCR was performed a second time for roughly 6 to 12 cycles using a sample-barcoded 5' primer and a J-beta primer mix. Each CDR3 protein gets one entry after TCRdb re-called the 5' RACE reads with MiXCR. Among fewer than 1,200,000 distinct CDR3 sequences listed, almost 25% were seen once. The sample also formed part of further work on T cells of mothers and their children.

Sample: blood. These receptors were collected from a girl aged 2 to 10 in good health.

This clonotype was seen a handful of times. The rearrangement links TRBV10-3 to TRBJ2-2; D remains unclear. The CDR3 totals 12 residues. From germline, CDR1 is ENHRY and CDR2 SYGVKD. The V end was cut by 4 bases, the J end by 5 bases, with 5 bases between. Here the CDR3 DNA reads TGTGCCATCAGTGCGATAACCGGGGAGCTGTTTTTT. Protein product: CAISAITGELFF.

The chain carries TRBV28 and TRBJ1-5, with a weak D call TRBD1 (6 bases). The CDR3 spans 15 residues. Germline values: CDR1 MDHEN, CDR2 SYDVKM. V was pared by 9 bases and J by 0 bases, with 15 bases between. This CDR3 is CASTRGPYSNQPQHF. The DNA for the CDR3 is TGTGCCAGTACCAGGGGACCCTATAGCAATCAGCCCCAGCATTTT.